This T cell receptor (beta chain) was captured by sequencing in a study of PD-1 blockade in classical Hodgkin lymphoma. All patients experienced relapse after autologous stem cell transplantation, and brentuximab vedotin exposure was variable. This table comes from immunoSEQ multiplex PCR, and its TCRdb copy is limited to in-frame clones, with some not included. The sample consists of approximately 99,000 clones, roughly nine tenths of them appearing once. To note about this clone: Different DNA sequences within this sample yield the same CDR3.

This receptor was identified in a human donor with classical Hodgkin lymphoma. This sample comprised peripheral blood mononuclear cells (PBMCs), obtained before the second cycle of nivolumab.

The DNA for the CDR3 is TGTGCCAGCAGTGAAGGTACCGGGGAGCTGTTTTTT. This translates into CASSEGTGELFF. The chain uses TRBV6-1 and TRBJ2-2; no firm D call. There are 12 residues in the CDR3. Trimming shortened V by 1 base and J by 5 bases, and 2 bases separated the two germline ends. CDR1 MNHNS and CDR2 SASEGT come from the germline V gene.